The 18 T cell receptor beta chains below come from one sample, sequenced in a study of OX40 agonist ivuxolimab in advanced cancers. TCRdb's copy holds only in-frame clones and misses some; the assay was immunoSEQ multiplex PCR. The table records fewer than 65,000 clones, over 70% of them present only once. This sample comprised CD4+ or CD8+ T cells sorted from blood, obtained in a trial of the OX40 agonist ivuxolimab. The receptor source for this set is an adult with an advanced solid tumor such as melanoma, head and neck, liver or kidney cancer.

The gene calls are TRBV5-1 and TRBJ1-3; D might be TRBD1 (5 bases). The germline V gene encodes CDR1 SGHRS and CDR2 YFSETQ. V was clipped by 1 base and J by 2 bases, with 16 bases between them. The CDR3 covers 17 residues. The DNA for the CDR3 is TGCGCCAGCAGCTTGTCGGCAGGGCAAAAGACTGGAAACACCATATATTTT. Amino acid sequence: CASSLSAGQKTGNTIYF.

V gene TRBV7-9 combines with J gene TRBJ2-5; the D gene is possibly TRBD1 (6 bases). Trimming took 5 bases from V and 4 from J, leaving 14 bases between them. CDR3 length equals 14 residues. Germline assignment: CDR1 SEHNR and CDR2 FQNEAQ (reference sequence). The chain's CDR3 is CASSRRGWGETQYF. CDR3 nucleotide sequence: TGTGCCAGCAGCCGCAGGGGCTGGGGAGAGACCCAGTACTTC.

V and J are TRBV5-1 and TRBJ1-4, with D tentatively TRBD1 (6 bases). CDR3 length equals 14 residues. V dropped 4 bases and J dropped 5 bases, with 12 bases sitting between them. The germline V gene encodes CDR1 SGHRS and CDR2 YFSETQ. CDR3 in amino acids: CASSPQGGNEKLFF. The CDR3 region has the DNA TGCGCCAGCAGCCCACAGGGAGGAAATGAAAAACTGTTTTTT. The full variable domain, its missing parts supplied by reference TRBV5-1 and TRBJ1-4, is KAGVTQTPRYLIKTRGQQVTLSCSPISGHRSVSWYQQTPGQGLQFLFEYFSETQRNKGNFPGRFSGRQFSNSRSEMNVSTLELGDSALYLCASSPQGGNEKLFFGSGTQLSVL.

Points on this clone: Other DNA sequences in the sample encode the same CDR3. This chain connects TRBV5-4 to TRBJ2-3, with 13 bases lining up with TRBD2. After removal of 3 bases from V and 0 bases from J, the junction contained 1 base not matched to a gene. The CDR3 totals 16 residues. Germline CDR1 reads SGHNT; CDR2 reads YYREEE (reference sequence). The CDR3 DNA reads TGTGCCAGCAGCTCGGGACTAGCGGGGAGCACAGATACGCAGTATTTT. Translated, it gives CASSSGLAGSTDTQYF.

The chain recombines TRBV27 with TRBJ2-1, with 8 bases lining up with TRBD2. The length of the CDR3 is 16 residues. CDR1 and CDR2 (germline): MNHEY, SMNVEV (reference sequence). J was trimmed by 2 bases and V by 2 bases; bases with no gene match: 5. This chain's CDR3 is CASSLTREVAYNEQFF. CDR3 nucleotides: TGTGCCAGCAGTTTAACGCGGGAGGTAGCCTACAATGAGCAGTTCTTC.

The rearrangement links TRBV7-9 to TRBJ1-2; TRBD1 matches 11 bases. The germline gives CDR1 SEHNR, CDR2 FQNEAQ (reference sequence). CDR3 length equals 15 residues. V trimming: 2 bases; J trimming: 4 bases; junction bases outside the gene matches: 3. In DNA, the CDR3 is TGTGCCAGCAGCTTAAGGGACAGGGGGTCCTATGGCTACACCTTC. It specifies CASSLRDRGSYGYTF.

J is TRBJ2-1 and V is TRBV6-5; 15 bases align to TRBD2. The junction had 6 bases not matched to a gene; V was cut back by 6 bases and J by 9 bases. Germline V gene data show CDR1 as MNHEY and CDR2 as SVGAGI. The CDR3 runs to 15 residues. The CDR3 loop reads CASRSGTSGRFEQFF. The CDR3, as DNA: TGTGCCAGCAGAAGCGGGACTAGCGGGAGGTTTGAGCAGTTCTTC.

The chain has TRBV18 and TRBJ2-3; perhaps TRBD2 as D (6 bases). CDR3 length: 14 residues. Germline values: CDR1 KGHSH, CDR2 LQKENI. Trimming stripped 4 bases from V and 0 bases from J, with 8 bases between. CDR3 in amino acids: CASSQGTSTDTQYF. For the CDR3, the DNA is TGTGCCAGCTCACAGGGGACTAGCACAGATACGCAGTATTTT.

The rearrangement joins TRBV28 to TRBJ2-2; D possibly matches TRBD1 or TRBD2 (7 bases each). The CDR3 contains 15 residues. Germline loops: CDR1 MDHEN, CDR2 SYDVKM. Trimming removed 11 bases from V and 0 bases from J, with 16 bases in between. CDR3 in DNA: TGTGCCGCCTGGGGAGGGGGCGCGAACACCGGGGAGCTGTTTTTT. Translating gives CAAWGGGANTGELFF. Complete variable domain (other parts from reference TRBV28 and TRBJ2-2): DVKVTQSSRYLVKRTGEKVFLECVQDMDHENMFWYRQDPGLGLRLIYFSYDVKMKEKGDIPEGYSVSREKKERFSLILESASTNQTSMYLCAAWGGGANTGELFFGEGSRLTVL.

This chain joins TRBV7-9 and TRBJ1-1; 9 positions agree with TRBD1. The germline CDR1 and CDR2 sequences are SEHNR and FQNEAQ (reference sequence). V gave up 4 bases and J gave up 5 bases; unmatched junction bases: 11. CDR3 length equals 16 residues. The chain's CDR3 is CASSSRDRAMGTEAFF. DNA of the CDR3: TGTGCCAGCAGCTCCCGGGACAGGGCAATGGGGACTGAAGCTTTCTTT.

The CDR3 loop is CASSQQPGTGTGELFF. The CDR3 bases are TGCGCCAGCAGCCAGCAACCGGGTACGGGGACCGGGGAGCTGTTTTTT. The chain couples TRBV5-1 to TRBJ2-2, with D perhaps TRBD2 (5 bases). CDR1 and CDR2 from the germline V gene are SGHRS and YFSETQ. CDR3 length: 16 residues. V was cut by 4 bases and J by 5 bases, with 18 bases left in between.

This rearrangement joins TRBV19 to TRBJ2-3; 7 nucleotides align to TRBD1. CDR3 length: 15 residues. The V and J ends lost 4 bases and 2 bases, in that order; junction bases with no gene match: 6. From germline, CDR1 is LNHDA and CDR2 SQIVND (reference sequence). CDR3: CASSTWDSPTDTQYF. The CDR3 region has the DNA TGTGCCAGTAGTACCTGGGACAGCCCCACAGATACGCAGTATTTT. The full variable domain, rest sourced from reference TRBV19 and TRBJ2-3, is DGGITQSPKYLFRKEGQNVTLSCEQNLNHDAMYWYRQDPGQGLRLIYYSQIVNDFQKGDIAEGYSVSREKKESFPLTVTSAQKNPTAFYLCASSTWDSPTDTQYFGPGTRLTVL.

This clone was seen just once. This chain links TRBV12-2 with TRBJ1-1; the listed D gene, TRBD1, was not tested against the DNA. TRBV12-2 constitutes a pseudogene. The CDR3 extends over 15 amino acids. CDR3 region: CASRLEAGKNTEAFF. CDR3 DNA sequence: TGTGCAAGTCGCTTAGAAGCAGGAAAGAACACTGAAGCTTTCTTT.

The rearrangement joins TRBV7-9 to TRBJ1-3; D is undetermined. The CDR3 has 15 amino acids. Trimming cost V 5 bases and J 4 bases, with 15 bases left between them. Germline values: CDR1 SEHNR, CDR2 FQNEAQ (reference sequence). The CDR3 nucleotides are TGTGCCAGCAGCACCTCCGGCCCCGGAGGAAACACCATATATTTT. Translating it yields CASSTSGPGGNTIYF.

The chain carries TRBV7-2 and TRBJ2-1; D call uncertain. In germline, CDR1 is SGHTA, CDR2 FQGNSA. The CDR3 is 13 residues long. Trimming took 5 bases from V and 4 from J, leaving 9 bases between them. In nucleotides, the CDR3 is TGTGCCAGCAGCCTTCAGTATTACAATGAGCAGTTCTTC. This encodes CASSLQYYNEQFF.

This clone appeared a few times. The chain employs TRBV7-8 and TRBJ1-2; 8 bases are a match to TRBD1. Germline-derived CDR1 and CDR2 are SGHVS and FQNEAQ. The V gene end was trimmed by 3 bases and the J gene end by 4 bases; junction bases not matched to a gene: 7. The CDR3 loop spans 15 amino acids. The CDR3 bases are TGTGCCAGCAGCTTGGCGCAGGGGGCTAGCTATGGCTACACCTTC. Translated, it gives CASSLAQGASYGYTF.

The chain recombines TRBV29-1 with TRBJ1-2; 7 positions match TRBD1. Trimming took 3 bases from V and 4 from J; bases not matched to a gene: 5. The CDR3 has 13 amino acids. In germline, CDR1 is SQVTM, CDR2 ANQGSEA. The CDR3 loop reads CSVERGQSYGYTF. CDR3 DNA: TGCAGCGTTGAGAGGGGGCAGTCCTATGGCTACACCTTC. Full variable domain (outside the CDR3, taken from reference TRBV29-1 and TRBJ1-2): SAVISQKPSRDICQRGTSLTIQCQVDSQVTMMFWYRQQPGQSLTLIATANQGSEATYESGFVIDKFPISRPNLTFSTLTVSNMSPEDSSIYLCSVERGQSYGYTFGSGTRLTVV.

CDR3 nucleotide sequence: TGCGCCAGCAGTACAGGGCCAATTGGCTACACCTTC. Translated: CASSTGPIGYTF. The rearrangement joins TRBV10-2 to TRBJ1-2; maybe TRBD1 (6 bases). This CDR3 region has 12 residues. The germline V gene encodes CDR1 WSHSY and CDR2 SAAADI. The V gene lost 5 bases and the J gene lost 7 bases, with 11 bases spanning the gap.